The next 27 T cell receptor beta chains were all read from a single sample in a study of metastatic and nonmetastatic thyroid tumors (dated by TCRdb to 2020 to 2021). No patient had received any treatment before thyroid surgery. Library preparation employed PCR. Data came from an Illumina HiSeq 4000. TCRdb reprocessed the public reads (quality trimming at Q25 with fastp, clone calling with MiXCR) and kept in-frame beta chains. This sample holds 75,000 to 95,000 clones; roughly 13% were observed only once. Around 11% of the sample is held by the ten biggest clonotypes. The sequenced material came from blood. The origin of the receptors is a female donor with papillary thyroid cancer or a benign thyroid nodule (not recorded which). Some clones in this sample may be carry-over from other donors' samples.

This clone was seen many times. This chain connects TRBV5-1 to TRBJ2-2, with TRBD1 as a possible D gene (5 bases). CDR3 size: 17 residues. V lost 3 bases, J lost 5 bases, and 20 bases lay in between. The germline V gene has CDR1 SGHRS and CDR2 YFSETQ. For the CDR3, the DNA is TGCGCCAGCAGCTCTCTTCCTGGACAAATTGGAACCGGGGAGCTGTTTTTT. This sequence encodes CASSSLPGQIGTGELFF.

This clone was recorded at least ten times. The chain is built from TRBV6-2 or TRBV6-3 and TRBJ1-2; D is undetermined. Germline V gene lookup returns CDR1 MNHEY and CDR2 SVGEGT. V lost 8 bases, J lost 7 bases, and 29 bases lay in between. This CDR3 has 17 residues. In DNA form, the CDR3 reads TGTGCCAGCCTTCAGAATGTCATCTTTGCCTCGTGGGGTGGCTACACCTTC. It is translated as CASLQNVIFASWGGYTF.

J is TRBJ2-1 and V is TRBV20-1; D not resolved. Germline CDR1 DFQATT, CDR2 SNEGSKA (reference sequence). The CDR3 runs to 13 residues. The V gene lost 0 bases and the J gene lost 7 bases, with 10 bases spanning the gap. In DNA, the CDR3 is TGCAGTGCTAGAGATTCGACTGCTAATGAGCAGTTCTTC. Its protein is CSARDSTANEQFF.

This clone has only one observation. The chain recombines TRBV11-2 with TRBJ2-1; 7 nucleotides match TRBD2. Germline V gene lookup returns CDR1 SGHAT and CDR2 FQNNGV. The CDR3 length is 15 residues. The V gene end was trimmed by 2 bases and the J gene end by 9 bases; junction bases not matched to a gene: 10. As DNA, the CDR3 is TGTGCCAGCAGCTTATATATGGCGGGAGTAGCTGAGCAGTTCTTC. Translated, it gives CASSLYMAGVAEQFF.

At least ten counts were recorded for this clone. The CDR3 nucleotides are TGTGCCAGCAGCCCCGAACTAGCGAGCACAGATACGCAGTATTTT. It yields the protein CASSPELASTDTQYF. The chain recombines TRBV7-2 with TRBJ2-3; 7 nucleotides agree with TRBD2. Germline-derived CDR1 and CDR2 are SGHTA and FQGNSA. V was clipped by 5 bases and J by 0 bases; unmatched bases: 5. The CDR3 runs to 15 residues.

This clone was found many times. The V gene is TRBV28, the J gene TRBJ2-3; D remains unclear. The V gene lost 3 bases and the J gene lost 0 bases, with 10 bases spanning the gap. The CDR3 contains 15 residues. In germline, CDR1 is MDHEN, CDR2 SYDVKM. CDR3 nucleotides: TGTGCCAGCAGTTTGGGCGGTCAGAGCACAGATACGCAGTATTTT. It encodes CASSLGGQSTDTQYF.

This clone occurred a few times. A read error may produce the germline difference seen at one junction end. J is TRBJ2-7 and V is TRBV28; TRBD2 matches 10 bases. CDR1 and CDR2 (germline): MDHEN, SYDVKM. The length of the CDR3 is 15 residues. DNA for the CDR3: TGTGTCAGCAGTGCTAGCGGGAGTTTGGTGTACGAGCAGTACTTC. Translating gives CVSSASGSLVYEQYF.

The sample holds many counts of this clone. V usage is TRBV6-2 or TRBV6-3 and J usage is TRBJ1-5, with TRBD1 as a possible D gene (6 bases). Per germline, CDR1 MNHEY and CDR2 SVGEGT. CDR3 length: 14 residues. Trimming shortened V by 4 bases and J by 4 bases, and 11 bases separated the two germline ends. The DNA for the CDR3 is TGTGCCAGCAGTTGGGGCACAGGGAATCAGCCCCAGCATTTT. Encoded protein: CASSWGTGNQPQHF.

This clone was seen repeatedly, ten times or more. The gene calls are TRBV2 and TRBJ2-7; maybe TRBD1 (6 bases). The ends were cut back, 4 bases at V and 2 bases at J, with 12 bases in the middle. Looked up from germline, CDR1 is SNHLY and CDR2 is FYNNEI. The CDR3 is 14 residues long. The CDR3 DNA sequence: TGTGCCAGCAGTGGGACAGACGTTCCCTACGAGCAGTACTTC. Residues: CASSGTDVPYEQYF. The whole variable domain, filled in from reference TRBV2 and TRBJ2-7, reads EPEVTQTPSHQVTQMGQEVILRCVPISNHLYFYWYRQILGQKVEFLVSFYNNEISEKSEIFDDQFSVERPDGSNFTLKIRSTKLEDSAMYFCASSGTDVPYEQYFGPGTRLTVT.

In this sample, this clone turned up many times. The chain couples TRBV19 to TRBJ1-2, with a tentative D call TRBD1 (5 bases). Trimming took off 4 bases at V and 6 bases at J, with 18 bases between the two ends. From germline, CDR1 is LNHDA and CDR2 SQIVND (reference sequence). The CDR3 totals 15 residues. This chain's CDR3 is CASSTRRATVDGYTF. The CDR3, as DNA: TGTGCCAGTAGTACCCGAAGGGCGACAGTAGATGGCTACACCTTC.

J is TRBJ2-5 and V is TRBV5-6; no clear D gene. This CDR3 comprises 12 residues. Trimming shortened V by 2 bases and J by 4 bases, and 6 bases separated the two germline ends. Germline values: CDR1 SGHDT, CDR2 YYEEEE. The CDR3 reads CASSFTLETQYF. In DNA form, the CDR3 reads TGTGCCAGCAGCTTCACGCTAGAGACCCAGTACTTC.

A note on this clone: This CDR3 fails to terminate in the conserved phenylalanine or tryptophan, so it likely reflects a read error. The chain uses TRBV5-1 and TRBJ1-1; no firm D call. Germline-derived CDR1 and CDR2 are SGHRS and YFSETQ. The germline V and J ends were trimmed by 0 bases and 3 bases, with 9 bases remaining between them. CDR3 length: 14 amino acids. CDR3 DNA: TGCGCCAGCAGCTTGGCCCTGGGTTACACTGAAGCTTTCTCT. Translating gives CASSLALGYTEAFS.

In this sample, this clone turned up many times. The chain employs TRBV20-1 and TRBJ2-7; 8 bases are shared with TRBD2. CDR1 and CDR2 from the germline V gene are DFQATT and SNEGSKA (reference sequence). The CDR3 sequence is 14 residues long. Trimming cost V 4 bases and J 3 bases; bases outside gene matches: 8. CDR3 region: CSAIRAGVYYEQYF. DNA of the CDR3: TGCAGTGCTATAAGAGCGGGGGTATACTACGAGCAGTACTTC.

This clone was counted many times. The chain couples TRBV19 to TRBJ2-1; 9 bases are shared with TRBD1. Looked up from germline, CDR1 is LNHDA and CDR2 is SQIVND (reference sequence). Trimming removed 6 bases from V and 2 bases from J; junction bases left unmatched: 5. CDR3 size: 15 residues. The CDR3 is CASRGQGGPYNEQFF. CDR3 nucleotides: TGTGCCAGTAGGGGACAGGGTGGTCCCTACAATGAGCAGTTCTTC.

This clone was counted ten times or more. Other nucleotide sequences from this sample produce the same CDR3. The chain carries TRBV11-2 and TRBJ1-2; no definite D call. CDR1 and CDR2 from the germline V gene are SGHAT and FQNNGV. This CDR3 spans 14 amino acids. Trimming took 0 bases from V and 5 from J, leaving 10 bases between them. This chain's CDR3 is CASSLDLRTYGYTF. CDR3 nucleotide sequence: TGTGCCAGCAGCTTAGATCTCAGGACTTATGGCTACACCTTC.

This clone was recorded at least ten times. The chain is built from TRBV20-1 and TRBJ1-2; weak D call: TRBD1 (6 bases). CDR3 length equals 16 residues. CDR1 is DFQATT, CDR2 SNEGSKA, per germline (reference sequence). The V end lost 0 bases, the J end lost 7 bases, and 21 bases lay between the germline ends. In nucleotides, the CDR3 is TGCAGTGCTAGAGATTTAAGTGAATGGGGGGCGGGTGGCTACACCTTC. It yields the protein CSARDLSEWGAGGYTF.

This clone showed up many times. For the CDR3, the DNA is TGTGCCAGCAGTTACCTTGCTAGCACAGATACGCAGTATTTT. Its translation is CASSYLASTDTQYF. This chain joins TRBV6-6 and TRBJ2-3, with unresolved D. Germline V lookup: CDR1 MNHNY, CDR2 SVGAGI (reference sequence). V was clipped by 2 bases and J by 0 bases, with 6 bases between them. The CDR3 loop spans 14 amino acids.

This clone was found many times. The chain combines TRBV27 with TRBJ2-1; D is possibly TRBD2 (5 bases). Trimming pared 3 bases from V and 2 bases from J, leaving 11 bases between. Germline CDR1 is MNHEY and CDR2 is SMNVEV (reference sequence). The CDR3 has 15 amino acids. CDR3 nucleotides: TGTGCCAGCAGTTTGGACTCTACCCCCTACAATGAGCAGTTCTTC. Protein sequence: CASSLDSTPYNEQFF.

This clone was seen a handful of times. The chain is built from TRBV6-2 or TRBV6-3 and TRBJ2-7, with 7 bases that match TRBD1. Per germline, CDR1 MNHEY and CDR2 SVGEGT. V trimming: 0 bases; J trimming: 2 bases; junction bases outside the gene matches: 4. The CDR3 is 15 residues long. The CDR3 DNA follows: TGTGCCAGCAGTTACTCTCGACAGGGCCCCTACGAGCAGTACGTC. It codes for CASSYSRQGPYEQYV.

This clone was recorded many times. V gene TRBV19 combines with J gene TRBJ2-1, with TRBD2 matching 13 bases. The CDR3 consists of 15 residues. The germline gives CDR1 LNHDA, CDR2 SQIVND (reference sequence). V shed 5 bases and J 9 bases; nucleotides not matched to a gene: 7. The CDR3 DNA reads TGTGCCAGTAGTCTCGGACTAGCGGGAGTCAGTGAGCAGTTCTTC. As protein: CASSLGLAGVSEQFF.

This clone was picked up many times. The CDR3 loop is CASSPLGQTSGANVLTF. The CDR3 nucleotides are TGTGCCAGCTCACCACTTGGTCAGACCTCTGGGGCCAACGTCCTGACTTTC. The chain carries TRBV18 and TRBJ2-6; D uncertain. The CDR3 is made up of 17 amino acids. Germline CDR1 KGHSH, CDR2 LQKENI. With 1 base removed from V and 0 bases from J, the gap between germline ends came to 10 bases.

This clone was detected many times. Other DNA sequences of this sample code for an identical CDR3. This chain connects TRBV27 to TRBJ2-1; TRBD1 matches at 10 bases. V dropped 0 bases and J dropped 3; count of bases not matched to a gene: 2. Per the germline V gene, CDR1 is MNHEY and CDR2 is SMNVEV (reference sequence). The CDR3 has 16 residues. The CDR3 DNA reads TGTGCCAGCAGTTTATCGGGGACAGGGGTCTACAATGAGCAGTTCTTC. The encoded protein is CASSLSGTGVYNEQFF.

To note about this clone: A much larger clone lies a single base off, so this may be a read error. As the CDR3 is not closed by the conserved phenylalanine or tryptophan, this likely results from a read error. The chain carries TRBV3-1 and TRBJ2-1; no clear D gene. The CDR3 runs to 13 residues. Trimming left V 10 bases short and J 3 bases short, with 13 bases between. Germline values: CDR1 LGHDT, CDR2 YNNKEL (reference sequence). CDR3 amino acids: CATLQWGYNEQFL. Written as DNA, the CDR3 is TGTGCCACATTACAGTGGGGCTACAATGAGCAGTTCCTC.

This clone has ten or more counts. V usage is TRBV12-3 or TRBV12-4 and J usage is TRBJ2-3; 9 nucleotides align to TRBD2. The junction had 5 bases not matched to a gene; V was cut back by 5 bases and J by 2 bases. The CDR3 sequence is 15 residues long. CDR3 nucleotide sequence: TGTGCCAGCAGTGGGGGACTAGCCCCCACAGATACGCAGTATTTT. It specifies CASSGGLAPTDTQYF.

The chain uses TRBV5-1 and TRBJ2-5; tentative D call: TRBD2 (5 bases). The germline V and J ends were trimmed by 5 bases and 3 bases, with 5 bases remaining between them. The germline CDR1 and CDR2 sequences are SGHRS and YFSETQ. There are 11 residues in the CDR3. The CDR3: CASRREETQYF. CDR3 DNA sequence: TGCGCCAGCAGGAGGGAAGAGACCCAGTACTTC. Using reference TRBV5-1 and TRBJ2-5 for the parts outside the CDR3, the full variable domain is KAGVTQTPRYLIKTRGQQVTLSCSPISGHRSVSWYQQTPGQGLQFLFEYFSETQRNKGNFPGRFSGRQFSNSRSEMNVSTLELGDSALYLCASRREETQYFGPGTRLLVL.

The rearrangement uses TRBV6-1 and TRBJ2-7; no definite D call. CDR1 and CDR2 from the germline V gene are MNHNS and SASEGT. Trimming shortened V by 4 bases and J by 1 base, and 5 bases separated the two germline ends. The CDR3 has 12 amino acids. CDR3 DNA: TGTGCCAGCAGTGGGGTTTCCTACGAGCAGTACTTC. Translated: CASSGVSYEQYF.

In regard to this clone: The identical CDR3 is also encoded by other nucleotide sequences in the sample. The genes are TRBV7-8 and TRBJ2-2; no clear D gene. The V gene lost 0 bases and the J gene lost 6 bases, with 14 bases spanning the gap. The CDR3 length is 16 residues. Germline V gives CDR1 SGHVS, CDR2 FQNEAQ. The CDR3 sequence is CASSLARAGGAGELFF. CDR3 in DNA: TGTGCCAGCAGCTTAGCACGTGCAGGCGGAGCCGGGGAGCTGTTTTTT.